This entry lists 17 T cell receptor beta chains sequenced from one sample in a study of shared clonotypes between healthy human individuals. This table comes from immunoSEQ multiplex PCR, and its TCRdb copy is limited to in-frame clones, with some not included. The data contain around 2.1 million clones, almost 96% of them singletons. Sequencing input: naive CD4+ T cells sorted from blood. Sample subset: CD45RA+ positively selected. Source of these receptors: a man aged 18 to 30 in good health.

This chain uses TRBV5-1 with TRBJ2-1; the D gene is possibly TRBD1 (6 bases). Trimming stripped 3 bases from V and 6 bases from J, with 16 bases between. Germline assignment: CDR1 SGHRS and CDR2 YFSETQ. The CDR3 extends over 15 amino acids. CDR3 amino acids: CASSSNLYRVNEQFF. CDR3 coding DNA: TGCGCCAGCAGCTCAAATTTATACAGGGTCAATGAGCAGTTCTTC. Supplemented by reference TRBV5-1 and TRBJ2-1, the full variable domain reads KAGVTQTPRYLIKTRGQQVTLSCSPISGHRSVSWYQQTPGQGLQFLFEYFSETQRNKGNFPGRFSGRQFSNSRSEMNVSTLELGDSALYLCASSSNLYRVNEQFFGPGTRLTVL.

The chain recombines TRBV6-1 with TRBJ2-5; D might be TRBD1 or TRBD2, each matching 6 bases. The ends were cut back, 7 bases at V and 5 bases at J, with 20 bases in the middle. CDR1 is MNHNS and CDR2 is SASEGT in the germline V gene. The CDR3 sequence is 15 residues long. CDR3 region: CASMREQGRGETQYF. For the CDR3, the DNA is TGTGCCAGCATGAGGGAACAGGGACGGGGGGAGACCCAGTACTTC.

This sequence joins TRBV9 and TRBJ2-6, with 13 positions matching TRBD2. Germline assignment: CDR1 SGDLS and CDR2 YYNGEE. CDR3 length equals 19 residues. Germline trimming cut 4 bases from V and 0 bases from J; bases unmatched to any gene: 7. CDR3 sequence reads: CASSLPGLAGISGANVLTF. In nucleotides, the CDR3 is TGTGCCAGCAGCCTACCGGGACTAGCGGGGATCTCTGGGGCCAACGTCCTGACTTTC. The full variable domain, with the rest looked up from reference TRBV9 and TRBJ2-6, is DSGVTQTPKHLITATGQRVTLRCSPRSGDLSVYWYQQSLDQGLQFLIQYYNGEERAKGNILERFSAQQFPDLHSELNLSSLELGDSALYFCASSLPGLAGISGANVLTFGAGSRLTVL.

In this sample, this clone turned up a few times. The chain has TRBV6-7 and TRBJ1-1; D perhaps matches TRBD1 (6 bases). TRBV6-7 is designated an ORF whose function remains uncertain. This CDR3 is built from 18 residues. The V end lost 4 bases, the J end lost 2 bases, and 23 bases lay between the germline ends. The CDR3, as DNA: TGTGCCAGCAGTTTTTACAGGGTGAAAGGCGGGATTAACACTGAAGCTTTCTTT. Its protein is CASSFYRVKGGINTEAFF.

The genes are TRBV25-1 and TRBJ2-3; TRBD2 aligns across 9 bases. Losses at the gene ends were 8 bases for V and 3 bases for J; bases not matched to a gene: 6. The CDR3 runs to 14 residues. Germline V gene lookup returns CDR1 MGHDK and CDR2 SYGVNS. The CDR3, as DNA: TGTGCCAGCTCCGCGGGGGGGCCGACAGATACGCAGTATTTT. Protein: CASSAGGPTDTQYF.

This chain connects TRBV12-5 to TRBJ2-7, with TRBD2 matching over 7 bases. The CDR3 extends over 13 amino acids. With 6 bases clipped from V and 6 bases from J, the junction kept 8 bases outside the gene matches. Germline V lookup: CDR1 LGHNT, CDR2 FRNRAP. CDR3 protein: CASGPREGPEQYF. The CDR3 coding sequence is TGTGCTAGTGGCCCTAGGGAGGGGCCCGAGCAGTACTTC. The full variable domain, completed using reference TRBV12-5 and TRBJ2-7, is DARVTQTPRHKVTEMGQEVTMRCQPILGHNTVFWYRQTMMQGLELLAYFRNRAPLDDSGMPKDRFSAEMPDATLATLKIQPSEPRDSAVYFCASGPREGPEQYFGPGTRLTVT.

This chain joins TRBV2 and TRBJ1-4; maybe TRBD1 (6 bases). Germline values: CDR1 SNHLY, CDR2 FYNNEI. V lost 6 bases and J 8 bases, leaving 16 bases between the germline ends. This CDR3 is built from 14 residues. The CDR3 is CASSVQGWGEKLFF. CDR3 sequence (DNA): TGTGCCAGCAGCGTACAGGGTTGGGGGGAAAAACTGTTTTTT.

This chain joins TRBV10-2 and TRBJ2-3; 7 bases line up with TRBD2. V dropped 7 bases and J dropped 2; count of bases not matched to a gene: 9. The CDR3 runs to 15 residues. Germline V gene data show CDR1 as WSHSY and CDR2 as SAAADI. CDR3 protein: CASKDIAGHTDTQYF. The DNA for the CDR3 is TGCGCCAGCAAAGATATAGCGGGTCACACAGATACGCAGTATTTT.

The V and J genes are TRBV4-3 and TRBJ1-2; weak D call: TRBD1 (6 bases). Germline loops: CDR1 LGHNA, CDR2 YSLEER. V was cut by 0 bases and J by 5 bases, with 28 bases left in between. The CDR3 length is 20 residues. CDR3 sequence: CASSQDWGTIGGVGRYGYTF. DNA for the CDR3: TGCGCCAGCAGCCAAGACTGGGGGACAATCGGCGGGGTAGGACGGTATGGCTACACCTTC.

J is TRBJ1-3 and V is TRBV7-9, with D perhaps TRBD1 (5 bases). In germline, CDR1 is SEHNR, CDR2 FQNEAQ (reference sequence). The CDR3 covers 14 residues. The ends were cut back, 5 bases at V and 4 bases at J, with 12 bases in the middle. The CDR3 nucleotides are TGTGCCAGCAGCGGCGGGGCTGGAGGAAACACCATATATTTT. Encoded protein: CASSGGAGGNTIYF. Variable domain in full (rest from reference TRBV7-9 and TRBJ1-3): DTGVSQNPRHKITKRGQNVTFRCDPISEHNRLYWYRQTLGQGPEFLTYFQNEAQLEKSRLLSDRFSAERPKGSFSTLEIQRTEQGDSAMYLCASSGGAGGNTIYFGEGSWLTVV.

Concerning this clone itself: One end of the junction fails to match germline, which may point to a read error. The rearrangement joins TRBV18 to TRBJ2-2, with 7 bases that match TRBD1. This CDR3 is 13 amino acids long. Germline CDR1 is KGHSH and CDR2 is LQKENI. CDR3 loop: CASSHKPGQTRYF. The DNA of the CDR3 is TGTGCCAGCTCACACAAACCGGGACAGACACGATATTTT.

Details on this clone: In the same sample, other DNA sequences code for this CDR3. CDR3 nucleotide sequence: TGCAGTGCTAGAGCGGATGAGCAGTTCTTC. The encoded protein is CSARADEQFF. The V gene is TRBV20-1, the J gene TRBJ2-1, with D unresolved. This CDR3 contains 10 residues. Per germline, CDR1 DFQATT and CDR2 SNEGSKA (reference sequence). V lost 1 base and J 8 bases, leaving 3 bases between the germline ends.

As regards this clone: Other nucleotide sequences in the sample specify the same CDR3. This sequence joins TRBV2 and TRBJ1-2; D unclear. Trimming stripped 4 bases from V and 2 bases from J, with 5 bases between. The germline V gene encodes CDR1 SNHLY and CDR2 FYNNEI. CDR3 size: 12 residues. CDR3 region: CASSGRNYGYTF. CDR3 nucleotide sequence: TGTGCCAGCAGTGGTCGGAACTATGGCTACACCTTC.

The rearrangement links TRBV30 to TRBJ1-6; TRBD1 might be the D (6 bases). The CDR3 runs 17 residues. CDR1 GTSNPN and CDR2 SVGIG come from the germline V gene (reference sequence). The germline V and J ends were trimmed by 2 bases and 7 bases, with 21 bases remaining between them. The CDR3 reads CAWSQSGHSAGNSPLHF. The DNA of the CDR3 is TGTGCCTGGAGTCAATCGGGACACTCAGCGGGAAATTCACCCCTCCACTTT.

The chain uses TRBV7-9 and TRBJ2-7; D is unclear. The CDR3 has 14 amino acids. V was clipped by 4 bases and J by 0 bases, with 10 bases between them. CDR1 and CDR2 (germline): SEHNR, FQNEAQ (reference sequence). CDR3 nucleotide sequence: TGTGCCAGCAGCTCGGTGCCCGACTCCTACGAGCAGTACTTC. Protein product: CASSSVPDSYEQYF. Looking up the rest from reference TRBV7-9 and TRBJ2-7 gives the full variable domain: DTGVSQNPRHKITKRGQNVTFRCDPISEHNRLYWYRQTLGQGPEFLTYFQNEAQLEKSRLLSDRFSAERPKGSFSTLEIQRTEQGDSAMYLCASSSVPDSYEQYFGPGTRLTVT.

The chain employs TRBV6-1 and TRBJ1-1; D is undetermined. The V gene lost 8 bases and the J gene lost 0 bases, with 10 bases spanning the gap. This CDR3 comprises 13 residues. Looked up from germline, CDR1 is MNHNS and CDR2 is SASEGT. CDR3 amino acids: CASLTHVNTEAFF. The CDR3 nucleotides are TGTGCCAGCCTGACACACGTGAACACTGAAGCTTTCTTT.

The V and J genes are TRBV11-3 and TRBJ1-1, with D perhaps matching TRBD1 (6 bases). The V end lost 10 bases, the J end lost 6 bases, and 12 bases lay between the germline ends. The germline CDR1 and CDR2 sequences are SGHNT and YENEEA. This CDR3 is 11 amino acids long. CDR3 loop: CATAGGPEAFF. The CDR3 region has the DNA TGTGCCACTGCGGGGGGCCCTGAAGCTTTCTTT.